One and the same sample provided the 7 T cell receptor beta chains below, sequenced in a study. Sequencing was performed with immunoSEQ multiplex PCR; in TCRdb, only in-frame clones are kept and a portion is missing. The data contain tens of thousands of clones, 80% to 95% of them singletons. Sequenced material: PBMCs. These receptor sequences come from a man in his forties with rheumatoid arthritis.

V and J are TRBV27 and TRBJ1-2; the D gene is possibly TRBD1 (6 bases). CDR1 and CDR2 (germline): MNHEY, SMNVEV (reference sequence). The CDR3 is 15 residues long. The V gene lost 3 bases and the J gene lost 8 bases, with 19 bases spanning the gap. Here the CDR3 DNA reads TGTGCCAGCAGTTTCGGGCTGGGGGGCGCCGGAGGCTACACCTTC. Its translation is CASSFGLGGAGGYTF.

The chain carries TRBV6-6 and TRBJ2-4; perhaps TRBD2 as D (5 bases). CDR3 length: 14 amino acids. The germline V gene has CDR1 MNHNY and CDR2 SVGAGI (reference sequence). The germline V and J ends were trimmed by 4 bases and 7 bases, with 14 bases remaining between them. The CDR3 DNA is TGTGCCAGCAGTTCCCCCGGGGTCAGGAACATTCAGTACTTC. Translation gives CASSSPGVRNIQYF.

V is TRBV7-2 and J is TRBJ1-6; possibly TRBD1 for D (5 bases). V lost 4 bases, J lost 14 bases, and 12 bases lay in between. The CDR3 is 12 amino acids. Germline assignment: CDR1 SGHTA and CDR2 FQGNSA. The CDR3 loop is CASSSLGGALHF. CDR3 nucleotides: TGTGCCAGCAGCTCTCTGGGGGGGGCCCTCCACTTT.

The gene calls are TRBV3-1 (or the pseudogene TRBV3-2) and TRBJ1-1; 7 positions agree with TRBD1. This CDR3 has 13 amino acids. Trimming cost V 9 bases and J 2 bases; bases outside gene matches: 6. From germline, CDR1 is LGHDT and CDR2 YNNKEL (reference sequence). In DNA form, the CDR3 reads TGTGCCAGTCTGGACAGGTCAAACACTGAAGCTTTCTTT. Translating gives CASLDRSNTEAFF.

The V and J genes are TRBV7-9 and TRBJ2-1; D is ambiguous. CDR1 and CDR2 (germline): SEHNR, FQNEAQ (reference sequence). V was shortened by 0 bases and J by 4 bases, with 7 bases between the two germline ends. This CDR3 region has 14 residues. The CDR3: CASSLAASYNEQFF. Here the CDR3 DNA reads TGTGCCAGCAGCTTAGCGGCCTCATACAATGAGCAGTTCTTC.

In nucleotides, the CDR3 is TGTGCCAGTAGGGGGGGCCTTAACTATGGCTACACCTTC. This translates into CASRGGLNYGYTF. The chain carries TRBV19 and TRBJ1-2; TRBD1 is a possible D gene (6 bases). This CDR3 has 13 amino acids. The germline CDR1 and CDR2 sequences are LNHDA and SQIVND (reference sequence). Trimming stripped 6 bases from V and 1 base from J, with 9 bases between. Full variable domain (missing parts from reference TRBV19 and TRBJ1-2): DGGITQSPKYLFRKEGQNVTLSCEQNLNHDAMYWYRQDPGQGLRLIYYSQIVNDFQKGDIAEGYSVSREKKESFPLTVTSAQKNPTAFYLCASRGGLNYGYTFGSGTRLTVV.

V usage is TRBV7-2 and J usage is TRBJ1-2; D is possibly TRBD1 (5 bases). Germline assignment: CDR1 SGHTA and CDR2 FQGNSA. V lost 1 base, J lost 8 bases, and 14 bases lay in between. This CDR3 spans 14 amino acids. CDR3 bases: TGTGCCAGCAGCTTAGACCGAGGGGTTTGGGGCTACACCTTC. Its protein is CASSLDRGVWGYTF.